This T cell receptor beta chain was sequenced in a study of T cells in Graves' hyperthyroidism and ophthalmopathy (dated by TCRdb to between 2017 and 2020). Broadly, across the study: Peripheral blood samples were taken at the time of initial diagnosis, prior to any treatment. TCR V-J signatures able to tell the groups apart were searched for in a discovery cohort of 90 to 100 patients, of whom more than 40 had Graves' ophthalmopathy and around 58 had stable Graves' hyperthyroidism. Whether ophthalmopathy could be predicted prospectively was tested in an independent validation cohort made up of 18 to 20 hyperthyroidism patients plus 17 patients who later progressed to ophthalmopathy. For training and testing, the 110 or so patients in the discovery cohort were randomly divided in a 7:3 ratio. The study also compared thyroid tissue and blood T-cell repertoires from about 6 Graves' hyperthyroidism patients. Following sampling, methimazole starting at 30 mg daily was given to hyperthyroidism patients, and high-dose intravenous methylprednisolone was given to ophthalmopathy patients. According to the paper, TCR Vbeta CDR3 sequencing was carried out on 135 peripheral blood samples, which came from 40 to 45 ophthalmopathy, around 74 hyperthyroidism and approximately 17 progressor patients.

CDR1 and CDR2 were assigned from the germline V gene as MNHEY and SVGEGT. From its cysteine to its phenylalanine, the CDR3 spans 14 amino acids. Of all the DNA, just the CDR3 is kept, 42 bases in frame from base 1. The junction carries 13 bases between V and J, which are trimmed by 5 bases and 3 bases respectively. Overall study results and their limits: Ophthalmopathy was separated from stable hyperthyroidism by a 13 V-J signature model, with roughly 88% sensitivity and about 81% specificity obtained in cross-validation and 80%/75% obtained in testing. Blood samples also contained most of the expanded thyroid clonotypes (frequency above 0.001), which suggests that blood repertoires may reflect thyroid immune responses. In validation, the model predicted progression to ophthalmopathy with roughly 66% sensitivity and 72% to 85% specificity, a median of about 6.7 months before onset. Sample size was not statistically predetermined, and investigators were not blinded to group allocation.

The TCR beta CDR3 regions were amplified from the RNA transcripts. For the first round of RT-PCR on the TCR CDR3, the HTBI primer set was used together with the Qiagen OneStep RT-PCR kit. The libraries were constructed in a second round of multiplex PCR and then size-selected and purified. Sequencing of the libraries was done on an Illumina HiSeq2000 using paired-end 100 bp reads. Per the original workflow: Raw data were processed with SOAPnuke, discarding reads with adapters, uncalled bases, mean Phred below 15, or no exact constant-primer or identifier match. High-quality paired reads were merged using COPE v1.2.5, and each unique nucleotide sequence was defined as a clonotype. MiTCR v1.1 was used to align clonotypes to the IMGT TRBV, TRBD and TRBJ reference segments. The analysis included only V-J combinations with a frequency above 0.0001, which together covered more than 98% of the repertoires. The TCS score was defined as the ratio of F50 (clonal expansion) to E x V (chaos), calculated using BLOSUM62-based TCRdist between CDR3 peptides within each V-J. Welch's t-statistics and random forest reduced approximately 520 V-J features to 13, which were used in a naive Bayes classifier (R e1071). TCRdb reanalyzed the raw reads on its own, using fastp at Q25 for trimming and MiXCR for clone calling, and kept in-frame beta chains. Duplicate CDR3 protein sequences are folded into a single record with the most common DNA and genes. TCRdb's processing, not the authors' own work, is the source of the V and J calls. A total of around 540,000 distinct CDR3 sequences appear in this sample, around 15% of them only once. In total, the top ten clones hold less than 30% of the sample.

This clonotype was recorded at least ten times. There is no known antigen for this receptor. No quality values exist for individual bases; no much larger clone is one base distant. Ophthalmopathy patients had moderately to severely active disease, with a Clinical Activity Score of 3 or more, a NOSPECS grade of 4 or more, and a disease duration of less than 3 months. Patients with uncontrolled infections, other autoimmune diseases, pregnancy or lactation were excluded. Diagnoses were based on clinical symptoms, serum thyroxine and TRAb, thyroid ultrasound and orbital computed tomography. Ficoll-Paque density gradient centrifugation was used to isolate PBMCs from around 10 ml of fresh peripheral blood. Total RNA was extracted with Trizol reagent, and quality was checked on an Agilent 2100 Bioanalyzer.

This sequence uses TRBV6-2 or TRBV6-3 and TRBJ1-1, with no confident D gene call. The TCR sequence derives from a woman aged 30 to 39 with Graves' ophthalmopathy. What was sequenced was blood. Read as DNA, the sequence is TGTGCCAGCAGTCGAGGTAATTTGGACACTGAAGCTTTCTTT. Translated, this gives CASSRGNLDTEAFF.